The entry that follows covers one T cell receptor (beta chain) sequence. Clones were sequenced by immunoSEQ multiplex PCR, and TCRdb holds only the in-frame ones, with some missing. The sample lists approximately 60,000 clones, more than 70% seen once, with more than 6.5% in the top ten. Trimming at V came to 1 base and at J to 2 bases, leaving 3 bases not matched to a gene. Germline CDR1 reads SGHVS; CDR2 reads FNYEAQ. CDR3 size: 16 residues. The data stem from a study of OX40 agonist ivuxolimab in advanced cancers. Study-wide context: Patients enrolled in dose escalation were diagnosed with hepatocellular carcinoma, melanoma, renal cell or head and neck cancer.

Source: CD4+ or CD8+ T cells sorted from blood, taken in a trial of the OX40 agonist ivuxolimab. The clonotype was recovered from an adult with an advanced solid tumor such as melanoma, head and neck, liver or kidney cancer. The chain links TRBV7-6 to TRBJ2-1; 9 bases are shared with TRBD2. In DNA, the CDR3 is TGTGCCAGCAGCTTAGTGGCGGGAGGGCCCTACAATGAGCAGTTCTTC. This translates into CASSLVAGGPYNEQFF. The entire variable domain, with the rest obtained from reference TRBV7-6 and TRBJ2-1, is as follows: GAGVSQSPRYKVTKRGQDVALRCDPISGHVSLYWYRQALGQGPEFLTYFNYEAQQDKSGLPNDRFSAERPEGSISTLTIQRTEQRDSAMYRCASSLVAGGPYNEQFFGPGTRLTVL.